This T cell receptor (beta chain) was identified in a study of CD8 T cells in Susac syndrome. Points from the study as a whole: The study's TCR sequencing and HLA analysis drew on a certain number of individuals. That number was acknowledged as relatively small.

Random-hexamer reverse transcription was applied to roughly 0.5 to 1 ug RNA. TCRdb reprocessed the immunoSEQ multiplex PCR reads via MiXCR and lists one record per CDR3 protein. The sample shows hundreds of thousands of distinct CDR3 sequences, 95% of them seen only once. In the case of this clonotype: Its matching antigen is unknown.

The CDR3 has 14 amino acids. Germline V gene sequence: CDR1 MDHEN, CDR2 SYDVKM. With 6 bases removed from V and 4 bases from J, the gap between germline ends came to 14 bases. Sequencing of TCR beta, carried out with a high-throughput approach, was applied to CD8+ and CD4+ T cells from the blood. Relapsing-remitting disease, either stable or active, was present in the treatment-naive patients who were the multiple sclerosis controls. TEMRA cells underwent FACS enrichment and CD8+ and CD4+ T cells underwent negative isolation. The receptor was derived from a human donor with multiple sclerosis. This sequence joins TRBV28 and TRBJ2-3; D gene ambiguous. Input material: CD4+ T cells from PBMCs. CDR3 region: CASRIPSASDTQYF. CDR3 coding DNA: TGTGCCAGCAGAATCCCAAGTGCGTCAGATACGCAGTATTTT.